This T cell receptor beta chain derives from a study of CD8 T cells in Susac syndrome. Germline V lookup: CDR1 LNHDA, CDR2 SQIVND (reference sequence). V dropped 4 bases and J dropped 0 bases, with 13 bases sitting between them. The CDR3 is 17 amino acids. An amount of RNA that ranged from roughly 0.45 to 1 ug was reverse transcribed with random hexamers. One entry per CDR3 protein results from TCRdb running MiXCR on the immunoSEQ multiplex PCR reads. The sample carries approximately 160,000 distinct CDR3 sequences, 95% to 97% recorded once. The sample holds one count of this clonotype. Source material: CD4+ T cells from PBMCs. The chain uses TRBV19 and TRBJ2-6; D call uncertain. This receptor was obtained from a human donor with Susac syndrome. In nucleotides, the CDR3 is TGTGCCAGTAGTAACAGAGCGACGTTCTCTGGGGCCAACGTCCTGACTTTC. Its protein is CASSNRATFSGANVLTF. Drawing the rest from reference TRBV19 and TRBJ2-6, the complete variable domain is DGGITQSPKYLFRKEGQNVTLSCEQNLNHDAMYWYRQDPGQGLRLIYYSQIVNDFQKGDIAEGYSVSREKKESFPLTVTSAQKNPTAFYLCASSNRATFSGANVLTFGAGSRLTVL.